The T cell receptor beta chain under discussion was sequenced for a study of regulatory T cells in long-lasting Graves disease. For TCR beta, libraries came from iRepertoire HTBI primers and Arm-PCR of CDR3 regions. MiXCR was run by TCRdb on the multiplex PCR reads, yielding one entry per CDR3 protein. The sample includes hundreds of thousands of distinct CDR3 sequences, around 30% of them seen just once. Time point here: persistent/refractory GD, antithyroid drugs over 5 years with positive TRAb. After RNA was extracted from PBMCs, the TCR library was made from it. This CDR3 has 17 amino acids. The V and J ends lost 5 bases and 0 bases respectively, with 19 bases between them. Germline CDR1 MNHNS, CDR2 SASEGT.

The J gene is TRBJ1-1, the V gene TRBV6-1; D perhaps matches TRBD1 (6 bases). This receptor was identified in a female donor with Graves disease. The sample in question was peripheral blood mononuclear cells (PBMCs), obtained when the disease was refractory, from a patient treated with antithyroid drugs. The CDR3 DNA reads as TGTGCCAGCAGTCCCGGGCAGGGGATCGTAATGAACACTGAAGCTTTCTTT. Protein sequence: CASSPGQGIVMNTEAFF.